One and the same sample provided the 18 T cell receptor beta chains below, sequenced in a study of cytomegalovirus exposure and HLA in healthy donors. The study ran its PCR with 60 Vbeta and 13 Jbeta primers. Using immunoSEQ multiplex PCR, the repertoire was profiled, and TCRdb retains in-frame clones only, with some absent. The sample includes 100,000 or so clones, about 67% of them seen just once. The sequenced material came from PBMCs. These receptors were taken from a man in his thirties or forties in good health and CMV-seronegative.

The V and J genes are TRBV28 and TRBJ1-1; no firm D call. Germline V lookup: CDR1 MDHEN, CDR2 SYDVKM. CDR3 length: 19 amino acids. V lost 6 bases, J lost 0 bases, and 26 bases lay in between. The CDR3 DNA is TGTGCCAGCAGAACTAGAACACCTCGAAAGATGGTAGTGAACACTGAAGCTTTCTTT. Translating it yields CASRTRTPRKMVVNTEAFF.

This clone was observed a few times. The chain has TRBV11-2 and TRBJ2-1; no clear D. CDR3 size: 14 residues. Germline V gene sequence: CDR1 SGHAT, CDR2 FQNNGV. The V gene lost 4 bases and the J gene lost 6 bases, with 13 bases spanning the gap. The DNA for the CDR3 is TGTGCCAGCAGCTCGCCGGTCCTAATCAATGAGCAGTTCTTC. Amino acid sequence: CASSSPVLINEQFF.

The table lists this clone with a few counts. J is TRBJ1-2 and V is TRBV7-2, with 8 bases lining up with TRBD1. With 5 bases clipped from V and 7 bases from J, the junction kept 6 bases outside the gene matches. Germline CDR1 and CDR2: SGHTA and FQGNSA. This CDR3 is built from 13 residues. The CDR3 DNA reads as TGTGCCAGCAGCATGACAGGGGCGGGTGGCTACACCTTC. It encodes CASSMTGAGGYTF. The whole variable domain, filled in from reference TRBV7-2 and TRBJ1-2, reads GAGVSQSPSNKVTEKGKDVELRCDPISGHTALYWYRQSLGQGLEFLIYFQGNSAPDKSGLPSDRFSAERTGGSVSTLTIQRTQQEDSAVYLCASSMTGAGGYTFGSGTRLTVV.

The chain couples TRBV19 to TRBJ1-5; 7 bases are a match to TRBD1. Per germline, CDR1 LNHDA and CDR2 SQIVND (reference sequence). The length of the CDR3 is 15 residues. V lost 4 bases to trimming and J lost 7 bases; unmatched junction nucleotides: 10. The CDR3 sequence is CASSTRTGGEQPQHF. CDR3 DNA sequence: TGTGCCAGTAGTACACGGACAGGAGGGGAGCAGCCCCAGCATTTT.

J is TRBJ2-3 and V is TRBV10-3; TRBD2 agrees at 9 bases. Germline values: CDR1 ENHRY, CDR2 SYGVKD. Germline trimming cut 4 bases from V and 4 bases from J; bases unmatched to any gene: 18. The length of the CDR3 is 19 residues. CDR3: CAISAGGREGLHGADTQYF. The CDR3 DNA reads TGTGCCATCAGTGCCGGGGGGCGGGAGGGCCTACATGGCGCAGATACGCAGTATTTT.

This chain uses TRBV7-2 with TRBJ1-5; 7 bases match TRBD1. V lost 2 bases to trimming and J lost 4 bases; unmatched junction nucleotides: 5. The CDR3 is made up of 15 amino acids. Germline lookup yields CDR1 SGHTA and CDR2 FQGNSA. The CDR3 nucleotides are TGTGCCAGCAGCTTATCCGGGACAGCTAATCAGCCCCAGCATTTT. Translation gives CASSLSGTANQPQHF.

This chain connects TRBV5-4 to TRBJ1-1; 10 nucleotides line up with TRBD1. This CDR3 spans 14 amino acids. Trimming at V came to 4 bases and at J to 6 bases, leaving 6 bases not matched to a gene. The germline CDR1 and CDR2 sequences are SGHNT and YYREEE (reference sequence). In nucleotides, the CDR3 is TGTGCCAGCAGCATCGGGACAGGGGTTGCTGAAGCTTTCTTT. This sequence encodes CASSIGTGVAEAFF.

This chain links TRBV25-1 with TRBJ2-7, with TRBD2 as a possible D gene (5 bases). The CDR3 is 15 residues long. Between the trimmed V and J ends, which lost 2 bases and 1 base, there was a span of 12 bases. CDR1 and CDR2 from the germline V gene are MGHDK and SYGVNS. The CDR3 protein is CASSEGGLPSYEQYF. CDR3 DNA sequence: TGTGCCAGCAGTGAAGGCGGGCTTCCGTCCTACGAGCAGTACTTC.

V usage is TRBV10-3 and J usage is TRBJ2-1, with 7 bases fitting TRBD2. Germline V CDR1 and CDR2: ENHRY, SYGVKD. J was trimmed by 10 bases and V by 11 bases; bases with no gene match: 8. This CDR3 is 11 amino acids long. CDR3 region: CAAWGGREQFF. The CDR3 DNA is TGTGCCGCCTGGGGGGGTAGGGAGCAGTTCTTC.

The chain joins TRBV28 to TRBJ2-7; 8 bases line up with TRBD2. Germline V gene sequence: CDR1 MDHEN, CDR2 SYDVKM. The CDR3 length is 14 residues. The trim removed 5 bases at V and 3 bases at J, leaving 6 bases unmatched. The CDR3 here is CASSARGGDYEQYF. CDR3 DNA: TGTGCCAGCAGTGCCCGGGGGGGCGACTACGAGCAGTACTTC.

This chain uses TRBV19 with TRBJ1-2; 7 bases match TRBD1. The CDR3 has 15 amino acids. Germline V CDR1 and CDR2: LNHDA, SQIVND (reference sequence). V trimming: 3 bases; J trimming: 1 base; junction bases outside the gene matches: 5. CDR3 coding DNA: TGTGCCAGTAGTATGGACAGGTCGGGTAACTATGGCTACACCTTC. It is translated as CASSMDRSGNYGYTF.

This clone was detected a few times. This rearrangement joins TRBV6-4 to TRBJ2-2; D remains unclear. V was clipped by 0 bases and J by 7 bases, with 6 bases between them. CDR3 length: 13 amino acids. The V gene's germline CDR1 is MRHNA and CDR2 SNTAGT. The CDR3, as DNA: TGTGCCAGCAGTGACTCCGCCAGCGGGGAGCTGTTTTTT. Amino acid sequence: CASSDSASGELFF.

In its sample, this clone was seen a few times. This sequence joins TRBV30 and TRBJ2-1; TRBD2 agrees at 9 bases. V was clipped by 2 bases and J by 7 bases; unmatched bases: 9. CDR3 size: 15 residues. Germline CDR1 is GTSNPN and CDR2 is SVGIG (reference sequence). Here the CDR3 DNA reads TGTGCCTGGAGTCTAGGGCTAGCGGGATCTAATGAGCAGTTCTTC. Its translation is CAWSLGLAGSNEQFF.

The chain carries TRBV19 and TRBJ1-1; no definite D call. This CDR3 is built from 15 residues. The germline CDR1 and CDR2 sequences are LNHDA and SQIVND (reference sequence). V was trimmed by 6 bases and J by 0 bases, leaving 14 bases between them. The CDR3 DNA is TGTGCCAGTAGCACTCGGTCAGGCCTGAACACTGAAGCTTTCTTT. It specifies CASSTRSGLNTEAFF.

The chain couples TRBV6-1 to TRBJ2-7, with a tentative D call TRBD1 (5 bases). The CDR3 has 14 amino acids. Trimming left V 1 base short and J 6 bases short, with 13 bases between. CDR1 and CDR2 from the germline V gene are MNHNS and SASEGT. This CDR3 reads CASSEGQGGCEQYF. The CDR3 DNA follows: TGTGCCAGCAGTGAAGGGCAGGGCGGATGCGAGCAGTACTTC.

The chain links TRBV11-2 to TRBJ2-3; no clear D gene. Looked up from germline, CDR1 is SGHAT and CDR2 is FQNNGV. The germline V and J ends were trimmed by 0 bases and 4 bases, with 11 bases remaining between them. The CDR3 spans 15 residues. Here the CDR3 DNA reads TGTGCCAGCAGCTTAGAGGGCAGCAATTCAGATACGCAGTATTTT. Its translation: CASSLEGSNSDTQYF. The whole variable domain, filled in from reference TRBV11-2 and TRBJ2-3, reads EAGVAQSPRYKIIEKRQSVAFWCNPISGHATLYWYQQILGQGPKLLIQFQNNGVVDDSQLPKDRFSAERLKGVDSTLKIQPAKLEDSAVYLCASSLEGSNSDTQYFGPGTRLTVL.

The rearrangement joins TRBV6-1 to TRBJ2-3; 9 nucleotides line up with TRBD2. Trimming cost V 2 bases and J 4 bases; bases outside gene matches: 7. The CDR3 totals 16 residues. Looked up from germline, CDR1 is MNHNS and CDR2 is SASEGT. Here the CDR3 DNA reads TGTGCCAGCAGTGAACCGACTAGCGGAAAGTCAGATACGCAGTATTTT. Protein: CASSEPTSGKSDTQYF.

This clone was counted a few times. This rearrangement joins TRBV9 to TRBJ1-1, with TRBD1 matching 10 bases. Germline V lookup: CDR1 SGDLS, CDR2 YYNGEE. The length of the CDR3 is 15 residues. Germline trimming cut 4 bases from V and 2 bases from J; bases unmatched to any gene: 5. The DNA for the CDR3 is TGTGCCAGCAGCCCTCGGACAGGGGGTAACACTGAAGCTTTCTTT. Translation gives CASSPRTGGNTEAFF.